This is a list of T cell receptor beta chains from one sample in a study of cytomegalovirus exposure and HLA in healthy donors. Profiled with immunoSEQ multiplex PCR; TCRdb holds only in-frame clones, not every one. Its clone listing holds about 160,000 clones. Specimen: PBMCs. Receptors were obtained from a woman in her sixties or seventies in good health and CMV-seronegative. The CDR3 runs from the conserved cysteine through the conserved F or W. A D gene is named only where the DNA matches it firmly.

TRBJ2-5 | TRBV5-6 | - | CASSSLETQYF | TGTGCCAGCAGTTCCCTGGAGACCCAGTACTTC
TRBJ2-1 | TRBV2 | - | CASSGRLPYNEQFF | TGTGCCAGCAGCGGGAGACTACCCTACAATGAGCAGTTCTTC
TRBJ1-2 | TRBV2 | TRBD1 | CASSEVGQGAVGYTF | TGTGCCAGCAGTGAAGTCGGACAGGGGGCGGTAGGCTACACCTTC
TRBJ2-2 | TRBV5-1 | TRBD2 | CASSLELATGELFF | TGCGCCAGCAGCTTGGAACTAGCGACCGGGGAGCTGTTTTTT
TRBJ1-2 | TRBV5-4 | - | CASSLGLGAGVDGYTF | TGTGCCAGCAGCTTGGGATTAGGGGCAGGGGTAGATGGCTACACCTTC
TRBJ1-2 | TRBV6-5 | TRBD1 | CASSSRTGGAYGYTF | TGTGCCAGCAGTTCTCGGACAGGGGGCGCGTATGGCTACACCTTC
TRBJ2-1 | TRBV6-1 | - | CASSVASSYNEQFF | TGTGCCAGCAGTGTGGCTAGCTCCTACAATGAGCAGTTCTTC
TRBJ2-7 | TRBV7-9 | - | CASSLTAGPYEQYF | TGTGCCAGCAGCTTAACTGCGGGACCCTACGAGCAGTACTTC
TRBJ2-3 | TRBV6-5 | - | CASSYGGLPTQYF | TGTGCCAGCAGTTACGGCGGGCTACCTACGCAGTATTTT
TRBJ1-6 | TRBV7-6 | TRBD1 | CASSSQGQGKGNSPLHF | TGTGCCAGCAGCTCCCAAGGACAGGGAAAGGGGAATTCACCCCTCCACTTT
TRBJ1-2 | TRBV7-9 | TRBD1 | CASSQGGQGVYGYTF | TGTGCCAGCAGCCAGGGGGGACAGGGAGTTTATGGCTACACCTTC
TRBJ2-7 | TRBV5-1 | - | CASSSGAYEQYF | TGCGCCAGCAGTTCCGGAGCCTACGAGCAGTACTTC
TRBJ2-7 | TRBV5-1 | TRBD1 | CASRPPGTGVSNEQYF | TGCGCCAGCAGGCCCCCCGGCACAGGGGTTTCCAACGAGCAGTACTTC
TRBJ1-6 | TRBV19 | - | CASSEVNSPLHF | TGTGCCAGTAGTGAGGTTAATTCACCCCTCCACTTT
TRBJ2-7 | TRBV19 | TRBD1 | CASSIGGPGTEGYEQYF | TGTGCCAGTAGTATAGGGGGTCCCGGGACAGAGGGCTACGAGCAGTACTTC
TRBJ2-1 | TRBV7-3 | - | CASSLTREQKFF | TGTGCCAGCAGCTTAACGAGGGAGCAGAAGTTCTTC
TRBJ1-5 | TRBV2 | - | CASSEMSGGNQPQHF | TGTGCCAGCAGTGAAATGTCAGGGGGCAATCAGCCCCAGCATTTT
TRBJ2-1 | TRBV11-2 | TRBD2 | CASSHLGLAGDHNEQFF | TGTGCCAGCAGCCATTTGGGGCTAGCGGGAGACCACAATGAGCAGTTCTTC
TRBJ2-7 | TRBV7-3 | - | CASSLIYRTDYEQYF | TGTGCCAGCAGCTTAATATACAGGACCGACTACGAGCAGTACTTC
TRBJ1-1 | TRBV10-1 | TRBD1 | CASQLGTGAEAFF | TGCGCCAGCCAACTCGGGACAGGGGCTGAAGCTTTCTTT
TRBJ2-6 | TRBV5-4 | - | CASSLGPWSGGASGANVLTF | TGTGCCAGCAGCTTGGGCCCCTGGAGTGGGGGGGCCTCTGGGGCCAACGTCCTGACTTTC
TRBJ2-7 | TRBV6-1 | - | CASSVGRSLEDSYEQYF | TGTGCCAGCAGTGTGGGGAGGTCTCTAGAAGACTCCTACGAGCAGTACTTC
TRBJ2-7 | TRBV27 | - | CASSFRGTLRDEQYF | TGTGCCAGCAGTTTCAGGGGTACGCTACGCGACGAGCAGTACTTC
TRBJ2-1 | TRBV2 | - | CASNPGSSYYNEQFF | TGTGCCAGCAACCCGGGTTCGTCGTACTACAATGAGCAGTTCTTC
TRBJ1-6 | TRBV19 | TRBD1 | CASSFGTGGLNSPLHF | TGTGCCAGTAGCTTCGGGACAGGGGGCCTGAATTCACCCCTCCACTTT
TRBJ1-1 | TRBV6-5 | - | CASSTVNTEAFF | TGTGCCAGCAGCACAGTGAACACTGAAGCTTTCTTT
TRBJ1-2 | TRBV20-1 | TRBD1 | CSGTGDYGYTF | TGCAGTGGGACAGGGGACTATGGCTACACCTTC
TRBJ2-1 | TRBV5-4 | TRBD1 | CASSLDLQGATNEQFF | TGTGCCAGCAGCTTGGATCTACAGGGGGCAACGAATGAGCAGTTCTTC
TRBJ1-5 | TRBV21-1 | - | CASSPTPRDSLNQPQHF | TGTGCCAGCAGCCCCACCCCCCGGGACAGTCTCAATCAGCCCCAGCATTTT
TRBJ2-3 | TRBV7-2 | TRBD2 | CASQISGRTDTQYF | TGTGCCAGCCAAATTAGCGGGAGGACAGATACGCAGTATTTT
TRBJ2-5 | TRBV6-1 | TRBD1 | CASSEMGDSETQYF | TGTGCCAGCAGTGAAATGGGGGACAGTGAGACCCAGTACTTC
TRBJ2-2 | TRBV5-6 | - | CASSPRTMNTGELFF | TGTGCCAGCAGCCCGAGGACAATGAACACCGGGGAGCTGTTTTTT
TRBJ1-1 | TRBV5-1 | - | CASSLTPYTEAFF | TGCGCCAGCAGCTTGACACCATACACTGAAGCTTTCTTT
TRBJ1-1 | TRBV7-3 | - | CASSRGRGRTEAFF | TGTGCCAGCAGCCGCGGCAGGGGACGAACTGAAGCTTTCTTT
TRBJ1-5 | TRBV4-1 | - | CASSQDWGLRQPQHF | TGCGCCAGCAGCCAAGATTGGGGGCTACGGCAGCCCCAGCATTTT
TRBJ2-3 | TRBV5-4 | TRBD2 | CASSLGTSRIDTQYF | TGTGCCAGCAGCTTGGGGACTAGTCGGATTGATACGCAGTATTTT
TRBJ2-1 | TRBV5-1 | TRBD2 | CASSPSSTSGPFNEQFF | TGCGCCAGCAGCCCTTCTTCTACTAGCGGGCCCTTCAATGAGCAGTTCTTC
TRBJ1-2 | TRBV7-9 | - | CASSARTERDYGYTF | TGTGCCAGCAGCGCTCGGACAGAAAGGGACTATGGCTACACCTTC
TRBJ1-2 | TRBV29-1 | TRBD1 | CSVERTGGLGYTF | TGCAGCGTTGAAAGGACAGGGGGCCTTGGCTACACCTTC
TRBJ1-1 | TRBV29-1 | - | CSARGQINTEAFF | TGCAGCGCCAGGGGACAAATTAACACTGAAGCTTTCTTT
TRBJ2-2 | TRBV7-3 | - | CASSLITNTGELFF | TGTGCCAGCAGCTTAATAACGAACACCGGGGAGCTGTTTTTT
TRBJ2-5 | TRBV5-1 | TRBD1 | CASSWGDRGFVETQYF | TGCGCCAGCAGCTGGGGGGACAGGGGGTTTGTAGAGACCCAGTACTTC
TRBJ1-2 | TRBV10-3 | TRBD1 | CAIASTGQVYGYTF | TGTGCCATAGCATCGACGGGACAGGTTTATGGCTACACCTTC
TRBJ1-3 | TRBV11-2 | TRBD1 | CASSPRQGRTSSGNTIYF | TGTGCCAGCAGCCCGAGACAGGGGAGGACTTCGTCTGGAAACACCATATATTTT
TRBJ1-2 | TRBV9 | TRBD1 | CASSGQGAVYGYTF | TGTGCCAGCAGCGGGCAGGGGGCAGTGTATGGCTACACCTTC
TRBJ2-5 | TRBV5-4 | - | CASSLPGLGAETQYF | TGTGCCAGCAGCTTGCCTGGACTGGGGGCAGAGACCCAGTACTTC
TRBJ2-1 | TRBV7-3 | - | CASRVTRDPDNEQFF | TGTGCCAGCAGGGTGACTAGGGACCCGGACAATGAGCAGTTCTTC
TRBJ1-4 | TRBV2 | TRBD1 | CASSQVGTGNEKLFF | TGTGCCAGCAGTCAAGTTGGGACAGGGAATGAAAAACTGTTTTTT
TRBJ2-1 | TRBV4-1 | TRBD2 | CASSQDLVAGYNEQFF | TGCGCCAGCAGCCAAGATTTGGTAGCGGGATACAATGAGCAGTTCTTC
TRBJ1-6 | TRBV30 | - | CAWSGGVVTPLHF | TGTGCCTGGAGTGGTGGAGTAGTGACACCCCTCCACTTT
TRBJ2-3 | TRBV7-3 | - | CASSLERRYTDTQYF | TGTGCCAGCAGCCTAGAGCGGAGATACACAGATACGCAGTATTTT
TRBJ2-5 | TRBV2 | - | CASSELLARETQYF | TGTGCCAGCAGTGAACTGCTAGCGAGGGAGACCCAGTACTTC
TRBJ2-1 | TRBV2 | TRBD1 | CASTWTGVGEQFF | TGTGCCAGCACGTGGACAGGAGTAGGTGAGCAGTTCTTC
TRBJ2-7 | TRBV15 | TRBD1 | CATSRGGQVAYEQYF | TGTGCCACCAGCAGGGGGGGACAGGTTGCCTACGAGCAGTACTTC
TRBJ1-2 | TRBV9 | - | CASSVGGGNYGYTF | TGTGCCAGCAGCGTAGGGGGCGGCAACTATGGCTACACCTTC